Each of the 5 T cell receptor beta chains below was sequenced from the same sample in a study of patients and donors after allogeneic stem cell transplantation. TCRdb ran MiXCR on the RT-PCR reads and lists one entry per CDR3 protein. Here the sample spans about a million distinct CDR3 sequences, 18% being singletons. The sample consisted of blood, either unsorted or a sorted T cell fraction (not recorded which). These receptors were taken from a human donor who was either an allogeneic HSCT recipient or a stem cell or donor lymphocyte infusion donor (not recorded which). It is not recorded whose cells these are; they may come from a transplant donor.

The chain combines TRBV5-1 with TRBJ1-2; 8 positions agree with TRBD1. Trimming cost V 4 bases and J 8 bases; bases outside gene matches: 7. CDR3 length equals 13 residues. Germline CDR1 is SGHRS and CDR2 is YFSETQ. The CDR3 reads CASSPQDRVGYTF. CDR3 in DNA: TGCGCCAGCAGCCCCCAGGACAGGGTCGGCTACACCTTC.

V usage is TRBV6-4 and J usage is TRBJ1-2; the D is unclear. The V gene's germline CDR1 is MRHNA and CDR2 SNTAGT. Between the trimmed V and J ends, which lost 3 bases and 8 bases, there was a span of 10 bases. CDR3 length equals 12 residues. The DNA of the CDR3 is TGTGCCAGCAGTGAAACTTGGGAGGGCTACACCTTC. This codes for CASSETWEGYTF.

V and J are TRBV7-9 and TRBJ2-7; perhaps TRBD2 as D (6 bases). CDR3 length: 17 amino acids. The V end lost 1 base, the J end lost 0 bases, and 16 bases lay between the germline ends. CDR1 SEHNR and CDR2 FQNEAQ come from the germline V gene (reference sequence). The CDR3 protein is CASSLGALGRRSYEQYF. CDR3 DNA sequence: TGTGCCAGCAGCTTAGGCGCCTTGGGGAGGCGCTCCTACGAGCAGTACTTC.

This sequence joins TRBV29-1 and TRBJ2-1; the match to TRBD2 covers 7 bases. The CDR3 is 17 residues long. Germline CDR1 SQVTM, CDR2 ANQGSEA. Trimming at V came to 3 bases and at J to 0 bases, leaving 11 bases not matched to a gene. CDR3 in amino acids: CSVDGGGDPSSYNEQFF. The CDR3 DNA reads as TGCAGCGTTGACGGCGGGGGTGATCCAAGCTCCTACAATGAGCAGTTCTTC.

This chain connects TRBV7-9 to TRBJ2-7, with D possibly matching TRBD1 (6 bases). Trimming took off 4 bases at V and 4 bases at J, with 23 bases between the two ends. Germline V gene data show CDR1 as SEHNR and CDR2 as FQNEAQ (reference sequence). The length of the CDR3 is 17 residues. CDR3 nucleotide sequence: TGTGCCAGCAGCTACATATGGGACATTGGGGTTGCGTACGAGCAGTACTTC. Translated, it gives CASSYIWDIGVAYEQYF.